This T cell receptor (beta chain) originates from a study of blood T cell repertoires in COVID-19. Trimming shortened V by 7 bases and J by 4 bases, and 14 bases separated the two germline ends. Looked up from germline, CDR1 is SNHLY and CDR2 is FYNNEI. CDR3 length: 15 amino acids. Here immunoSEQ multiplex PCR was the method, and the copy in TCRdb shows in-frame clones only, minus some. The table has roughly 150,000 clones, roughly four fifths seen once. The TCR comes from a human donor in a cohort sampled during active COVID-19. V gene TRBV2 combines with J gene TRBJ1-6, with D possibly being TRBD1 (5 bases). Sequencing was carried out using peripheral blood. The CDR3 region is CASTPDRAYNSPLHF. The CDR3 DNA reads TGTGCCAGCACCCCAGACAGAGCTTATAATTCACCCCTCCACTTT.